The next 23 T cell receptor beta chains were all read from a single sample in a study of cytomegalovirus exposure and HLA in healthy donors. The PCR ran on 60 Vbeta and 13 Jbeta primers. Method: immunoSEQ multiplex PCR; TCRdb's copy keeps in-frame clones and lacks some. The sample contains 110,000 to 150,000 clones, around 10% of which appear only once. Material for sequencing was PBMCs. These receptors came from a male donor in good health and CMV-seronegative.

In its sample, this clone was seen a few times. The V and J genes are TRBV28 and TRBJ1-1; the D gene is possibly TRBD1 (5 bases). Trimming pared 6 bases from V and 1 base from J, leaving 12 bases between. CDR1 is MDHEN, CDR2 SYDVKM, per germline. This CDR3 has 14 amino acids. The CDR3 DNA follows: TGTGCCAGCAGCCCCGGGACTGCGAACACTGAAGCTTTCTTT. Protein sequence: CASSPGTANTEAFF.

CDR3 in amino acids: CASSLGSGQMSSGANVLTF. CDR3 bases: TGCGCCAGCAGCTTGGGCTCGGGACAGATGAGCTCTGGGGCCAACGTCCTGACTTTC. The chain is built from TRBV5-1 and TRBJ2-6, with 7 bases matching TRBD1. Germline V gives CDR1 SGHRS, CDR2 YFSETQ. The CDR3 is 19 residues long. The V segment lost 0 bases and the J segment 0 bases; nucleotides outside the gene matches: 9.

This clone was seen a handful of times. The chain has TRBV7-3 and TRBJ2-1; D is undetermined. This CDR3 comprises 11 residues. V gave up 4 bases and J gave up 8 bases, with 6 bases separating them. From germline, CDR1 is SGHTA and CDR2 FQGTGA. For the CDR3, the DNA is TGTGCCAGCAGCTCCGGTTATGAGCAGTTCTTC. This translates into CASSSGYEQFF.

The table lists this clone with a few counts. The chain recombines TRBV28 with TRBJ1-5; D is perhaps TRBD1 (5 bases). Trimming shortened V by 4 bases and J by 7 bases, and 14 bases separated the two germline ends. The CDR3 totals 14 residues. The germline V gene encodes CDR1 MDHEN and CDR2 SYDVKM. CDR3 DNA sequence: TGTGCCAGCAGTTCTTCAGGGCGTTGGCAGCCCCAGCATTTT. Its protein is CASSSSGRWQPQHF.

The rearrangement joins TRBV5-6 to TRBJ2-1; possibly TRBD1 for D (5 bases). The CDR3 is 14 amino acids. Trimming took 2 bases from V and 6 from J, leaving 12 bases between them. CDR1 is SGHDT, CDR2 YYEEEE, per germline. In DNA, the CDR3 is TGTGCCAGCAGCTTAGACAGTACTCTCAATGAGCAGTTCTTC. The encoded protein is CASSLDSTLNEQFF.

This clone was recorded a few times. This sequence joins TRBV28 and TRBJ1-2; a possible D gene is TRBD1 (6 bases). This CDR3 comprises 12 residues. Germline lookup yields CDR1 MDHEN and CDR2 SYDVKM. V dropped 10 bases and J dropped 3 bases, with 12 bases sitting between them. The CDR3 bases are TGTGCCACCCCGGACAGTTACTATGGCTACACCTTC. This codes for CATPDSYYGYTF.

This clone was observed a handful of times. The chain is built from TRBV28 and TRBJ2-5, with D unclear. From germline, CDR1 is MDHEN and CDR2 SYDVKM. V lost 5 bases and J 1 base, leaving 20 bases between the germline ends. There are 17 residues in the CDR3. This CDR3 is CASSPKFPQATQETQYF. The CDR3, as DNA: TGTGCCAGCAGTCCCAAGTTCCCTCAGGCGACCCAAGAGACCCAGTACTTC.

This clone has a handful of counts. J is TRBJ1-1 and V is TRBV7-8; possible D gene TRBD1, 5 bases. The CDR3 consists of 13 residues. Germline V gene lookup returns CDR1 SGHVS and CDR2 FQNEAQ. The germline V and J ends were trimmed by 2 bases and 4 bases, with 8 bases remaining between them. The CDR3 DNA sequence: TGTGCCAGCAGCTTACAGGGCGGCACTGAAGCTTTCTTT. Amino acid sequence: CASSLQGGTEAFF.

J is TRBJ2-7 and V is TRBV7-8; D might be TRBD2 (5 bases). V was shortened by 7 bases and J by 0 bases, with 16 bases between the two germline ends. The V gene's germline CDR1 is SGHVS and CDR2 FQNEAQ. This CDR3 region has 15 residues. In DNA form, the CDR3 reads TGTGCCAGCACCCGTGAAGCGGCTAGCTCCTACGAGCAGTACTTC. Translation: CASTREAASSYEQYF.

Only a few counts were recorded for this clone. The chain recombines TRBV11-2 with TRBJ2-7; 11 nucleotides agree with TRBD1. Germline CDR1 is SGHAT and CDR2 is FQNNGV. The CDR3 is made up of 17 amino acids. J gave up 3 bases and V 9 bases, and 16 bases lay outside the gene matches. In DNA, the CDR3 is TGTGCCAGTACTGGGACAGGGGGTGCGAACGGGCTCTACGAGCAGTACTTC. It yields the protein CASTGTGGANGLYEQYF.

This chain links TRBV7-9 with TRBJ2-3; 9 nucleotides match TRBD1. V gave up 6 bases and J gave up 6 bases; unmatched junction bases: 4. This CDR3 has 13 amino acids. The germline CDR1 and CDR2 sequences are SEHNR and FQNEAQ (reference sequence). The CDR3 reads CASSYDRGDTQYF. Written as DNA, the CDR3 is TGTGCCAGCAGTTACGACAGGGGGGATACGCAGTATTTT.

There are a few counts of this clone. Here the CDR3 DNA reads TGTGCCAGCAGCGGGGACAGGGCCCAAGAGACCCAGTACTTC. Protein product: CASSGDRAQETQYF. The chain recombines TRBV11-2 with TRBJ2-5; TRBD1 matches at 9 bases. Germline V lookup: CDR1 SGHAT, CDR2 FQNNGV. The CDR3 sequence is 14 residues long. V shed 5 bases, J shed 1 base, and the junction held 2 bases outside the gene matches.

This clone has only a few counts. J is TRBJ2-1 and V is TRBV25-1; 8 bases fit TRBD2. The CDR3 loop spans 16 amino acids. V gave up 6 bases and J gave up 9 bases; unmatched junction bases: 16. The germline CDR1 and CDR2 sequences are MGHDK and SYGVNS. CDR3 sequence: CASSDPVLAEGGEQFF. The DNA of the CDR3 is TGTGCCAGCAGCGACCCGGTACTAGCGGAGGGAGGTGAGCAGTTCTTC.

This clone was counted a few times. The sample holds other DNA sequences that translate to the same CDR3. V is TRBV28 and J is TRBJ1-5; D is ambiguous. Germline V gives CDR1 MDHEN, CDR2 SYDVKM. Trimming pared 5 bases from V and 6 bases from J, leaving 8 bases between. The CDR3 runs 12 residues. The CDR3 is CASSTSGQPQHF. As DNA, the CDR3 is TGTGCCAGCAGTACTTCAGGTCAGCCCCAGCATTTT.

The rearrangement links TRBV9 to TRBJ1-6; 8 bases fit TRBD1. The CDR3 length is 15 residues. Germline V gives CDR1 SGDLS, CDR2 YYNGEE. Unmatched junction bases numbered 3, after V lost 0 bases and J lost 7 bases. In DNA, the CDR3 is TGTGCCAGCAGCGTAGGGCACAGGGGGAATTCACCCCTCCACTTT. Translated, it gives CASSVGHRGNSPLHF.

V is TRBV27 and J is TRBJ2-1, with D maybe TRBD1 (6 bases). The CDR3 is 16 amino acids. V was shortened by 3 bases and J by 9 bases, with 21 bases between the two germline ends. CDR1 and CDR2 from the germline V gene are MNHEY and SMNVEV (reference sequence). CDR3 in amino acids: CASSLPTIQGVGEQFF. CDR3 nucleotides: TGTGCCAGCAGTTTGCCCACAATACAGGGAGTCGGTGAGCAGTTCTTC.

CDR3 sequence (DNA): TGTGCCAGCAGCTTAGCCGTCTCCTACGAGCAGTACTTC. This codes for CASSLAVSYEQYF. The gene calls are TRBV7-8 and TRBJ2-7; D is unclear. This CDR3 contains 13 residues. Germline V gene data show CDR1 as SGHVS and CDR2 as FQNEAQ. The germline V and J ends were trimmed by 0 bases and 0 bases, with 3 bases remaining between them.

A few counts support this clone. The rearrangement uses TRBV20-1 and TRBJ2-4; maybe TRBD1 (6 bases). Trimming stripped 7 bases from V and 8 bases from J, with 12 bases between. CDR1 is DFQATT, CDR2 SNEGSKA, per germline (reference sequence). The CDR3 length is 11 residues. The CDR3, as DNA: TGCAGTGTCCCAAAGGGGGACATTCAGTACTTC. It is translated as CSVPKGDIQYF.

The CDR3 loop reads CSVLRGHTGELFF. DNA for the CDR3: TGCAGCGTGCTCAGGGGCCACACCGGGGAGCTGTTTTTT. This chain joins TRBV29-1 and TRBJ2-2, with D tentatively TRBD1 (6 bases). The CDR3 totals 13 residues. Per the germline V gene, CDR1 is SQVTM and CDR2 is ANQGSEA. Trimming removed 6 bases at V and 3 bases at J, with 11 bases between.

The CDR3 DNA is TGTGCCAGCAGTTTACAGGGGGCCAATTCACCCCTCCACTTT. This translates into CASSLQGANSPLHF. V and J are TRBV27 and TRBJ1-6, with 8 positions matching TRBD1. This CDR3 contains 14 residues. Per germline, CDR1 MNHEY and CDR2 SMNVEV (reference sequence). The junction had 1 base not matched to a gene; V was cut back by 2 bases and J by 7 bases.

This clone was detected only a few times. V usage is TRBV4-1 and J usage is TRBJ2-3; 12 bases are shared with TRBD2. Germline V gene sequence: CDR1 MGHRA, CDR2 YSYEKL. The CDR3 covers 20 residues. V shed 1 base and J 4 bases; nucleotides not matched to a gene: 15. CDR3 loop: CASSQALPGTSGFLADTQYF. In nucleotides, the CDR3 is TGCGCCAGCAGCCAAGCTTTACCCGGGACTAGCGGGTTTCTGGCAGATACGCAGTATTTT.

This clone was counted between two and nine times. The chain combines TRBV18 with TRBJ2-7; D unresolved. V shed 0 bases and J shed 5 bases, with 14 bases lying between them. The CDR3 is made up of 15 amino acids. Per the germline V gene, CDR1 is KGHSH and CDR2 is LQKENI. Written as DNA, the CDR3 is TGTGCCAGCTCACCACCGGGCCAGTTCGCTCACGAGCAGTACTTC. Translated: CASSPPGQFAHEQYF.

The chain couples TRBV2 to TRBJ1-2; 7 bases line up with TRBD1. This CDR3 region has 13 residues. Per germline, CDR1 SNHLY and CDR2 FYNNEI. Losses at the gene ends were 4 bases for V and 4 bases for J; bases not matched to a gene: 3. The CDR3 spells CASSATGAYGYTF. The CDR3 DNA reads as TGTGCCAGCAGTGCTACAGGGGCCTATGGCTACACCTTC.